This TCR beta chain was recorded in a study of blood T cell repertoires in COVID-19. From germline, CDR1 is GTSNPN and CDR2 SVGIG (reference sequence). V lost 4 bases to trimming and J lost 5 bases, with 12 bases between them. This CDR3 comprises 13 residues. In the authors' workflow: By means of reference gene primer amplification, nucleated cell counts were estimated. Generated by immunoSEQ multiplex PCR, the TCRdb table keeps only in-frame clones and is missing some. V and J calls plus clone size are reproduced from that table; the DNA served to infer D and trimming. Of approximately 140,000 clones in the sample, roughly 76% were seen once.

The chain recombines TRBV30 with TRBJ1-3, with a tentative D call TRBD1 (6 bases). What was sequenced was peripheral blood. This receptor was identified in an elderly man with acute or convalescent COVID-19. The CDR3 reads CAWNRAERNTIYF. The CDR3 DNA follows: TGTGCCTGGAACAGGGCCGAACGAAACACCATATATTTT.